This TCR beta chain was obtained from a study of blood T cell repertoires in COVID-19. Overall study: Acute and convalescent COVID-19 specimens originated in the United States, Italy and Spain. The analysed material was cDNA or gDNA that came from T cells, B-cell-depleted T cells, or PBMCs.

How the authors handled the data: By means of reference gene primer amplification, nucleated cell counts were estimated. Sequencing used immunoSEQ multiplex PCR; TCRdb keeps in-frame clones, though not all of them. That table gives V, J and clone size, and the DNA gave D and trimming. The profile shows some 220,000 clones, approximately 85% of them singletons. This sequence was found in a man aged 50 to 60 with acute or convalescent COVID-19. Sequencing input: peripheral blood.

The CDR3 here is CASSAGNTEAFF. Written as DNA, the CDR3 is TGTGCCAGCAGCGCAGGGAACACTGAAGCTTTCTTT. The chain uses TRBV9 and TRBJ1-1; D remains ambiguous. The germline gives CDR1 SGDLS, CDR2 YYNGEE. V gave up 3 bases and J gave up 1 base, with 4 bases separating them. This CDR3 region has 12 residues. Together with reference TRBV9 and TRBJ1-1, the CDR3 gives the full variable domain: DSGVTQTPKHLITATGQRVTLRCSPRSGDLSVYWYQQSLDQGLQFLIQYYNGEERAKGNILERFSAQQFPDLHSELNLSSLELGDSALYFCASSAGNTEAFFGQGTRLTVV.